Included here is one TCR beta chain sequence, with context. Repertoires were generated with immunoSEQ multiplex PCR, while TCRdb's copy carries only in-frame clones and drops some. The data show roughly 200,000 clones, about nine tenths seen once. The data are from a study of blood T cell repertoires in COVID-19. Germline-derived CDR1 and CDR2 are MDHEN and SYDVKM. The CDR3 runs 14 residues. Trimming removed 1 base at V and 6 bases at J, with 10 bases between. The V gene is TRBV28, the J gene TRBJ2-4; D possibly corresponds to TRBD1 (6 bases). This clonotype was obtained from an elderly man with acute or convalescent COVID-19. The specimen was peripheral blood. The CDR3: CASSLLQGINIQYF. Here the CDR3 DNA reads TGTGCCAGCAGTTTATTACAGGGAATAAACATTCAGTACTTC.